This TCR beta chain was observed in a study of blood T cell repertoires in COVID-19. About the research overall: Sample material is recorded as cDNA or gDNA derived from T cells, B-cell-depleted T cells, or PBMCs.

Under the authors' procedure: Amplification of reference gene primers was used by the study to estimate nucleated cell counts. Clones were read by immunoSEQ multiplex PCR, and TCRdb kept only the in-frame ones, dropping some. The V and J calls and clone size were taken over from that table, and D and trimming were inferred from the DNA. The data show approximately 96,000 clones, with around 85% seen just once and roughly a tenth held by the top ten. The TCR comes from an elderly woman with acute or convalescent COVID-19. Sequencing was performed on peripheral blood.

The CDR3 DNA sequence: TGTGCCAGCAGCTCCTTGGACAGGGGTTCACCCCTCCACTTT. Its protein product is CASSSLDRGSPLHF. The chain is built from TRBV7-8 and TRBJ1-6; TRBD1 matches 9 bases. This CDR3 is 14 amino acids long. The V and J ends lost 4 bases and 9 bases, in that order; junction bases with no gene match: 4. The germline V gene encodes CDR1 SGHVS and CDR2 FQNEAQ.